A selection of T cell receptor beta chains follows, all from one sample in a study of technical replicates of blood from a handful of donors. Method: immunoSEQ multiplex PCR; TCRdb's copy keeps in-frame clones and lacks some. Of about 70,000 clones in the sample, roughly 96% were seen once. The sample comprised T cells isolated from PBMCs. These receptors originate from a human donor in good health. The CDR3 runs from the conserved cysteine through the conserved F or W. The order of the fields is V gene, clone size, D gene, J gene, CDR3 DNA, CDR3 protein. The D gene is left open where the match is weak. Clone size is given for some rows only: seen once, a few or many times, or a class if the clone is expanded.

v_gene: TRBV2
abundance: .
d_gene: .
j_gene: TRBJ1-2
CDR3nt: TGTGCCAGCAATCCATCCGTCAGGGTGAACTATGGCTACACCTTC
CDR3aa: CASNPSVRVNYGYTF

v_gene: TRBV11-2
abundance: .
d_gene: TRBD1
j_gene: TRBJ1-2
CDR3nt: TGTGCCAGCAGCTCAACGGGACAGGGGGAGCTGGGCTACACCTTC
CDR3aa: CASSSTGQGELGYTF

v_gene: TRBV2
abundance: once
d_gene: TRBD2
j_gene: TRBJ2-7
CDR3nt: TGTGCCAGCAGTCCCGGCAGCGGGACCCCCTACGAGCAGTACTTC
CDR3aa: CASSPGSGTPYEQYF

v_gene: TRBV7-6
abundance: once
d_gene: .
j_gene: TRBJ1-1
CDR3nt: TGTGCCAGCAGCCCCAAAGCCGTGATAATGAACACTGAAGCTTTCTTT
CDR3aa: CASSPKAVIMNTEAFF

v_gene: TRBV5-8
abundance: .
d_gene: .
j_gene: TRBJ2-3
CDR3nt: TGTGCCAGCAGCCTTACAGCAGCAACGCAGTATTTT
CDR3aa: CASSLTAATQYF

v_gene: TRBV6-5
abundance: .
d_gene: TRBD2
j_gene: TRBJ2-1
CDR3nt: TGTGCCAGCAGTAACTACCCGGGACTAGCTGGTAATGAGCAGTTCTTC
CDR3aa: CASSNYPGLAGNEQFF

v_gene: TRBV5-1
abundance: .
d_gene: .
j_gene: TRBJ1-6
CDR3nt: TGCGCCAGCAGTCGGGACATTTATAATTCACCCCTCCACTTT
CDR3aa: CASSRDIYNSPLHF

v_gene: TRBV5-4
abundance: .
d_gene: TRBD2
j_gene: TRBJ2-2
CDR3nt: TGTGCCAGCAGCCCCGGGACTAGCGGGAGAATAACCGGGGAGCTGTTTTTT
CDR3aa: CASSPGTSGRITGELFF

v_gene: TRBV4-1
abundance: .
d_gene: .
j_gene: TRBJ2-2
CDR3nt: TGCGCCAGCAGCCGACCTCGTTATCAGGATAACACCGGGGAGCTGTTTTTT
CDR3aa: CASSRPRYQDNTGELFF

v_gene: TRBV27
abundance: .
d_gene: .
j_gene: TRBJ2-3
CDR3nt: TGTGCCAGTAACCCACTGGGCTCAACAGATACGCAGTATTTT
CDR3aa: CASNPLGSTDTQYF

v_gene: TRBV4-1
abundance: .
d_gene: .
j_gene: TRBJ2-1
CDR3nt: TGCGCCAGCAGCCTATCTCCAAGGAGCGAGCAGTTCTTC
CDR3aa: CASSLSPRSEQFF

v_gene: TRBV7-9
abundance: .
d_gene: TRBD1
j_gene: TRBJ2-5
CDR3nt: TGTGCCAGCAGTTGGACAGGGCTTTCGGAGACCCAGTACTTC
CDR3aa: CASSWTGLSETQYF

v_gene: TRBV19
abundance: .
d_gene: .
j_gene: TRBJ1-6
CDR3nt: TGTGCCAGTAGTATCCCGGGGATGGACCTAGATAATTCACCCCTCCACTTT
CDR3aa: CASSIPGMDLDNSPLHF

v_gene: TRBV11-2
abundance: .
d_gene: TRBD2
j_gene: TRBJ2-7
CDR3nt: TGTGCCAGCAGCAAAACCCTAGCGGCGCTACCCTTATACGAGCAGTACTTC
CDR3aa: CASSKTLAALPLYEQYF

v_gene: TRBV25-1
abundance: .
d_gene: TRBD1
j_gene: TRBJ1-2
CDR3nt: TGTGCCAGCAGCCTACGTCAGGGGGGAAAGGGCTACACCTTC
CDR3aa: CASSLRQGGKGYTF

v_gene: TRBV7-3
abundance: .
d_gene: .
j_gene: TRBJ1-1
CDR3nt: TGTGCCAGCAGCTTAAGGGGGGGCCGGGGTGAAGCTTTCTTT
CDR3aa: CASSLRGGRGEAFF

v_gene: TRBV5-1
abundance: .
d_gene: TRBD1
j_gene: TRBJ1-2
CDR3nt: TGCGCCAGCAGCACGGGACAGTTCTATGGCTACACCTTC
CDR3aa: CASSTGQFYGYTF

v_gene: TRBV12-5
abundance: .
d_gene: .
j_gene: TRBJ1-5
CDR3nt: TGTGCTAGTGGCCCAGAGGAGCGGCAGCCCCAGCATTTT
CDR3aa: CASGPEERQPQHF

v_gene: TRBV10-3
abundance: .
d_gene: TRBD1
j_gene: TRBJ2-1
CDR3nt: TGTGCCATCGCGAACCGGGACAGAGCCTACAATGAGCAGTTCTTC
CDR3aa: CAIANRDRAYNEQFF

v_gene: TRBV5-4
abundance: .
d_gene: TRBD2
j_gene: TRBJ2-3
CDR3nt: TGTGCCAGCAGCTTCCGGGAGGGTGGCACAGATACGCAGTATTTT
CDR3aa: CASSFREGGTDTQYF

v_gene: TRBV20-1
abundance: few
d_gene: .
j_gene: TRBJ2-5
CDR3nt: TGCAGTGCTTGGGACTGGGGGACCCAGTACTTC
CDR3aa: CSAWDWGTQYF

v_gene: TRBV7-9
abundance: .
d_gene: .
j_gene: TRBJ1-4
CDR3nt: TGTGCCAGCAGCTTAGGTTTTCAGGTTCCGAATGAAAAACTGTTTTTT
CDR3aa: CASSLGFQVPNEKLFF

v_gene: TRBV18
abundance: .
d_gene: .
j_gene: TRBJ1-1
CDR3nt: TGTGCCAGCTCACCACCACAGGGGAACACTGAAGCTTTCTTT
CDR3aa: CASSPPQGNTEAFF

v_gene: TRBV11-1
abundance: .
d_gene: .
j_gene: TRBJ1-1
CDR3nt: TGTGCCAGCAAGCTCGCAGGGGTGAACACTGAAGCTTTCTTT
CDR3aa: CASKLAGVNTEAFF

v_gene: TRBV6-5
abundance: .
d_gene: TRBD1
j_gene: TRBJ1-1
CDR3nt: TGTGCCAGCAGTTACGACAGGGCGGCCACTGAAGCTTTCTTT
CDR3aa: CASSYDRAATEAFF

v_gene: TRBV7-6
abundance: .
d_gene: TRBD2
j_gene: TRBJ2-1
CDR3nt: TGTGCCAGCAGCCCGGGTACAGCTAGCGGGGGGAATGAGCAGTTCTTC
CDR3aa: CASSPGTASGGNEQFF

v_gene: TRBV29-1
abundance: .
d_gene: .
j_gene: TRBJ2-1
CDR3nt: TGCAGCGTCAGTGGGGGGACGTACAATGAGCAGTTCTTC
CDR3aa: CSVSGGTYNEQFF

v_gene: TRBV2
abundance: .
d_gene: TRBD2
j_gene: TRBJ2-7
CDR3nt: TGTGCCAGCAGTGATCGACTAGCGGGGACCTACGAGCAGTACTTC
CDR3aa: CASSDRLAGTYEQYF

v_gene: TRBV14
abundance: .
d_gene: .
j_gene: TRBJ2-3
CDR3nt: TGTGCCAGCAGCCAAGTTAACAGGATGGATACGCAGTATTTT
CDR3aa: CASSQVNRMDTQYF

v_gene: TRBV6-1
abundance: .
d_gene: TRBD2
j_gene: TRBJ2-1
CDR3nt: TGTGCCAGCAGAGCGGGACCGAAGCAGTTCTTC
CDR3aa: CASRAGPKQFF

v_gene: TRBV11-2
abundance: .
d_gene: TRBD2
j_gene: TRBJ2-7
CDR3nt: TGTGCCAGCAGCTCGGGGGCCCCTAGCGGGACTTCCTACGAGCAGTACTTC
CDR3aa: CASSSGAPSGTSYEQYF

v_gene: TRBV5-4
abundance: .
d_gene: TRBD2
j_gene: TRBJ2-5
CDR3nt: TGTGCCAGCAGCCCTAGCGGGAGAGGAGACCAAGAGACCCAGTACTTC
CDR3aa: CASSPSGRGDQETQYF

v_gene: TRBV6-5
abundance: .
d_gene: .
j_gene: TRBJ2-7
CDR3nt: TGTGCCAGCAGTTACTCGGGGTCAGGGGGGTACGAGCAGTACTTC
CDR3aa: CASSYSGSGGYEQYF

v_gene: TRBV6-5
abundance: .
d_gene: TRBD1
j_gene: TRBJ2-7
CDR3nt: TGTGCCAGCAGTACCGCAGGGGGCCGCAACGAGCAGTACTTC
CDR3aa: CASSTAGGRNEQYF

v_gene: TRBV18
abundance: .
d_gene: TRBD1
j_gene: TRBJ1-2
CDR3nt: TGTGCCAGCTCAACGGACAGGGTCTATGGCTACACCTTC
CDR3aa: CASSTDRVYGYTF

v_gene: TRBV27
abundance: .
d_gene: TRBD2
j_gene: TRBJ2-1
CDR3nt: TGTGCCAGCGGCGGGAGCGGGATCTCCTACAATGAGCAGTTCTTC
CDR3aa: CASGGSGISYNEQFF

v_gene: TRBV4-2
abundance: once
d_gene: .
j_gene: TRBJ2-1
CDR3nt: TGTGCCAGCAGCCAAGAACTAGGCCGTGAGCAGTTCTTC
CDR3aa: CASSQELGREQFF

v_gene: TRBV7-7
abundance: .
d_gene: .
j_gene: TRBJ2-5
CDR3nt: TGTGCTAGCAGCTTAGCGCTCGGAGCTCAGGGGACCCAGTACTTC
CDR3aa: CASSLALGAQGTQYF

v_gene: TRBV10-3
abundance: .
d_gene: .
j_gene: TRBJ1-4
CDR3nt: TGTGCCATCAGTGAGCTGGGAGATGAAAAACTGTTTTTT
CDR3aa: CAISELGDEKLFF

v_gene: TRBV7-3
abundance: .
d_gene: .
j_gene: TRBJ1-2
CDR3nt: TGTGCCAGCAGCTCCCAACAGGTAGGGGAGGCAGAGGATGGCTACACCTTC
CDR3aa: CASSSQQVGEAEDGYTF

v_gene: TRBV7-8
abundance: .
d_gene: .
j_gene: TRBJ1-1
CDR3nt: TGTGCCAGCAGCACTCGGACAGATGAAGCTTTCTTT
CDR3aa: CASSTRTDEAFF

v_gene: TRBV2
abundance: .
d_gene: .
j_gene: TRBJ1-2
CDR3nt: TGTGCCAGCAGGGACAGCGGTGCTTACTACTATGGCTACACCTTC
CDR3aa: CASRDSGAYYYGYTF

v_gene: TRBV10-1
abundance: .
d_gene: TRBD1
j_gene: TRBJ1-5
CDR3nt: TGCGCCAGCAGTACAGGGGACGGTGATCAGCCCCAGCATTTT
CDR3aa: CASSTGDGDQPQHF

v_gene: TRBV4-1
abundance: .
d_gene: TRBD1
j_gene: TRBJ2-3
CDR3nt: TGCGCCAGCAGCCAAGTAGGGACAGGGGGCACAGATACGCAGTATTTT
CDR3aa: CASSQVGTGGTDTQYF

v_gene: TRBV4-1
abundance: .
d_gene: .
j_gene: TRBJ1-1
CDR3nt: TGCGCCAGCAGCCAAGGAAAGGGGATATTGGACACTGAAGCTTTCTTT
CDR3aa: CASSQGKGILDTEAFF

v_gene: TRBV13
abundance: once
d_gene: .
j_gene: TRBJ1-1
CDR3nt: TGTGCCAGCAGCTTCGAAGGGGTTGGAACTGAAGCTTTCTTT
CDR3aa: CASSFEGVGTEAFF

v_gene: TRBV4-1
abundance: .
d_gene: TRBD1
j_gene: TRBJ1-6
CDR3nt: TGCGCCAGCAGCCCGAGACAGGGCAACCCTTATAATTCACCCCTCCACTTT
CDR3aa: CASSPRQGNPYNSPLHF

v_gene: TRBV7-6
abundance: once
d_gene: .
j_gene: TRBJ2-2
CDR3nt: TGTGCCAGCAGCACCGAAGACAGGAACACCGGGGAGCTGTTTTTT
CDR3aa: CASSTEDRNTGELFF

v_gene: TRBV18
abundance: .
d_gene: .
j_gene: TRBJ1-3
CDR3nt: TGTGCCAGCTCACCAACGACACCTAACTCTGGAAACACCATATATTTT
CDR3aa: CASSPTTPNSGNTIYF

v_gene: TRBV6-1
abundance: .
d_gene: .
j_gene: TRBJ1-2
CDR3nt: TGTGCCAGCAAAACGACAGAACGTTATGGCTACACCTTC
CDR3aa: CASKTTERYGYTF

v_gene: TRBV21-1
abundance: .
d_gene: .
j_gene: TRBJ2-7
CDR3nt: TGTGCCAGCAGCAACGGCCGACAGGGTGGGTCCTACGAGCAGTACTTC
CDR3aa: CASSNGRQGGSYEQYF

v_gene: TRBV30
abundance: .
d_gene: TRBD1
j_gene: TRBJ1-3
CDR3nt: TGTGCCTGGAGTGCAACAGACAGGGGTTGGCGAAACACCATATATTTT
CDR3aa: CAWSATDRGWRNTIYF

v_gene: TRBV19
abundance: .
d_gene: .
j_gene: TRBJ2-5
CDR3nt: TGTGCCAGTAATGACTTACTCCAAGAGACCCAGTACTTC
CDR3aa: CASNDLLQETQYF

v_gene: TRBV9
abundance: .
d_gene: .
j_gene: TRBJ2-2
CDR3nt: TGTGCCAGCAGCGTAGTACCCGGGGCCGGGGAGCTGTTTTTT
CDR3aa: CASSVVPGAGELFF

v_gene: TRBV29-1
abundance: .
d_gene: TRBD2
j_gene: TRBJ2-1
CDR3nt: TGCAGCGTTGGGGTCGGGACTAGCGGGATAAATGAGCAGTTCTTC
CDR3aa: CSVGVGTSGINEQFF